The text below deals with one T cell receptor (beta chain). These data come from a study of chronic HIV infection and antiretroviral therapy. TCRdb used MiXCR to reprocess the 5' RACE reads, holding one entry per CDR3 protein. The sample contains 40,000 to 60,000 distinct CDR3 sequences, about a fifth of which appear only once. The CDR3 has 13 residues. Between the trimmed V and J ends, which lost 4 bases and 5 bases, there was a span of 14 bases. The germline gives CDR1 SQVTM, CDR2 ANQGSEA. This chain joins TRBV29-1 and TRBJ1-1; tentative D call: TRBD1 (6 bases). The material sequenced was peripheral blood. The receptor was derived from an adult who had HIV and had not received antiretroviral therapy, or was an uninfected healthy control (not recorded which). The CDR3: CSVAQGRSTEAFF. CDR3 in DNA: TGCAGCGTTGCACAGGGCCGGAGTACTGAAGCTTTCTTT.